The clone carrying this TCR beta chain was observed a single time. This record belongs to a study of T cell changes during pregnancy in multiple sclerosis. This CDR3 comprises 13 residues. From germline, CDR1 is SGHAT and CDR2 FQNNGV. Trimming removed 5 bases from V and 3 bases from J, with 11 bases in between. Only in-frame clones appear in the TCRdb table, and some are missing; sequencing was by immunoSEQ multiplex PCR. This sample has 20,000 to 25,000 clones, with more than 85% found just once. Here the sequenced sample was CD8+ T cells from peripheral blood mononuclear cells, taken in the first trimester of pregnancy. The chain links TRBV11-2 to TRBJ2-7, with D unclear. The source is a female donor with multiple sclerosis, enrolled in a pregnancy study. The CDR3 reads CASSPAAGYEQYF. The CDR3 DNA reads as TGTGCCAGCAGCCCGGCGGCCGGCTACGAGCAGTACTTC. The complete variable domain, with remaining parts taken from reference TRBV11-2 and TRBJ2-7, reads EAGVAQSPRYKIIEKRQSVAFWCNPISGHATLYWYQQILGQGPKLLIQFQNNGVVDDSQLPKDRFSAERLKGVDSTLKIQPAKLEDSAVYLCASSPAAGYEQYFGPGTRLTVT.